This T cell receptor (beta chain) was observed in a study of T cells in Graves' hyperthyroidism and ophthalmopathy (dated by TCRdb to between 2018 and 2021). With regard to the full study: Peripheral blood samples were taken at initial diagnosis, before any treatment was given. TCR V-J signatures able to tell the groups apart were searched for in a discovery cohort of 95 or so patients, of whom around 42 had Graves' ophthalmopathy and 57 had stable Graves' hyperthyroidism. After blood sampling, hyperthyroidism patients were treated with methimazole at a starting dose of 30 mg daily, and ophthalmopathy patients were treated with high-dose intravenous methylprednisolone. An independent validation cohort of about 19 hyperthyroidism patients and about 16 patients who later progressed to ophthalmopathy tested prospective prediction of ophthalmopathy. Thyroid tissue and blood T-cell repertoires from six Graves' hyperthyroidism patients were also compared in the study. The paper reports TCR Vbeta CDR3 sequencing of approximately 140 peripheral blood samples: 40 or so ophthalmopathy, under 80 hyperthyroidism and roughly 17 progressor patients. The 85 to 100 discovery patients were randomly split 7:3 into training and test sets.

TCR beta CDR3 regions were amplified from RNA transcripts. The first round of RT-PCR for the TCR CDR3 was performed with the HTBI primer set and the Qiagen OneStep RT-PCR kit. A second multiplex PCR round built the libraries, followed by size selection and purification. Sequencing of the libraries was done on an Illumina HiSeq2000 using paired-end 100 bp reads. The authors' pipeline ran thus. SOAPnuke was used to process the raw data, throwing out any read that contained adapters or uncalled bases, had a mean Phred below 15, or lacked an exact constant-primer or identifier match. High-quality paired reads were merged using COPE v1.2.5, and each unique nucleotide sequence was defined as a clonotype. Clonotypes were aligned to IMGT TRBV, TRBD and TRBJ reference segments using MiTCR v1.1. The analysis included only V-J combinations with a frequency above 0.0001, which together covered 98% to 99.2% of the repertoires. A TCS score was defined as the ratio of F50 (clonal expansion) to E x V (chaos), with BLOSUM62-based TCRdist applied between CDR3 peptides within each V-J. Welch's t-statistics and random forest reduced 450 to 600 V-J features to 13, which were used in a naive Bayes classifier (R e1071). TCRdb took the public reads, trimmed them with fastp at Q25, ran MiXCR for clone calling and kept in-frame beta chains. Under each unique CDR3 protein, matching rows form one entry showing the most common genes and DNA. What appears here as the V and J calls and clone size reflects TCRdb's work, not the paper's. The sample profile shows about 610,000 distinct CDR3 sequences; approximately 15% of them were found once. Clones ranked in the top ten supply under 3.5% of the sample.

Ophthalmopathy patients had moderately to severely active disease, with a Clinical Activity Score of 3 or more, a NOSPECS grade of 4 or more, and a disease duration of less than 3 months. Exclusion was applied to patients with uncontrolled infections, other autoimmune diseases, pregnancy or lactation. Diagnoses were established on the basis of clinical symptoms, serum thyroxine and TRAb, thyroid ultrasound, and orbital computed tomography. PBMCs were isolated from more than 8 ml of fresh peripheral blood by Ficoll-Paque density gradient centrifugation. Total RNA was extracted with Trizol reagent, and quality was checked on an Agilent 2100 Bioanalyzer. The germline V gene gives CDR1 as SGHRS and CDR2 as YFSETQ. The CDR3 goes from the cysteine to the phenylalanine over 14 residues. This entry keeps only the CDR3 DNA: 42 bases, framed from base 1. For this chain, trimming is 5 bases at the V end and 0 bases at the J end, and the number of junction bases without a gene match is 4.

What the research found in general, with its limitations: In validation, the model predicted progression to ophthalmopathy a median of roughly six months before onset, with approximately 70% sensitivity and roughly 79% specificity. Most expanded thyroid clonotypes (frequency above 0.001) were also detected in blood, suggesting blood repertoires may reflect thyroid immune responses. Sample size was not statistically predetermined, and blinding of investigators to group allocation was not performed. Ophthalmopathy was separated from stable hyperthyroidism by a 13 V-J signature model, with around 90% sensitivity and 81% to 83% specificity obtained in cross-validation and 80%/75% obtained in testing.

Turning to this clonotype: Its binding antigen is unknown. No qualities accompany the bases; no much larger clone lies one base away.

The sequenced sample consisted of blood. The origin of this receptor is a woman between 40 and 50 years old with Graves' ophthalmopathy. This receptor chain uses TRBV5-1 and TRBJ1-1; TRBD1 fits 7 bases in the junction. The CDR3 loop reads CASRYGTVNTEAFF. The nucleotide sequence reads TGCGCCAGCAGGTATGGGACAGTGAACACTGAAGCTTTCTTT. The full variable domain, completed from the reference TRBV5-1 and TRBJ1-1 proteins outside the CDR3, reads KAGVTQTPRYLIKTRGQQVTLSCSPISGHRSVSWYQQTPGQGLQFLFEYFSETQRNKGNFPGRFSGRQFSNSRSEMNVSTLELGDSALYLCASRYGTVNTEAFFGQGTRLTVV.